This TCR beta chain was sequenced during a study of response to subunit inactivated influenza vaccine. TCRdb re-called the RT-PCR reads with MiXCR, one entry per CDR3 protein. The profile covers some 500,000 distinct CDR3 sequences, with roughly 27% appearing a single time and approximately 2% taken by the ten largest. The CDR3 sequence is 14 residues long. V was shortened by 1 base and J by 5 bases, with 11 bases between the two germline ends. CDR1 and CDR2 (germline): DFQATT, SNEGSKA (reference sequence). V and J are TRBV20-1 and TRBJ2-2; D is possibly TRBD2 (5 bases). The source material was CD4+ T cells sorted from PBMCs, sampled around 5 days after vaccination. The sequence was collected from a man aged 50-60 years who received an inactivated influenza vaccine. DNA of the CDR3: TGCAGTGCTAGAGTTGCGGGCGGGACCGGGGAGCTGTTTTTT. Protein product: CSARVAGGTGELFF.